Given below is one TCR beta chain in context. What it recognizes is unknown. This entry comes from a study of cytomegalovirus exposure and HLA in healthy donors. Study observations and caveats: A later analysis reported that several of the most significant clusters appeared to be linked to common viral pathogens, among them Epstein-Barr virus.

The ends were cut back, 2 bases at V and 4 bases at J, with 12 bases in the middle. The germline V gene encodes CDR1 SGHDT and CDR2 YYEEEE. This CDR3 is built from 15 residues. The primer mix had 60 Vbeta and 13 Jbeta primers. Data came from immunoSEQ multiplex PCR; TCRdb stores just in-frame clones and leaves some out. The sample includes tens of thousands of clones, around 70% of them seen just once. The source material was PBMCs. The TCR comes from a young man in good health and CMV-seronegative. V and J are TRBV5-6 and TRBJ2-2; tentatively, D is TRBD2 (5 bases). Here the CDR3 reads CASSFRGLVTGELFF. The CDR3 nucleotides are TGTGCCAGCAGCTTCAGAGGGTTGGTCACCGGGGAGCTGTTTTTT.